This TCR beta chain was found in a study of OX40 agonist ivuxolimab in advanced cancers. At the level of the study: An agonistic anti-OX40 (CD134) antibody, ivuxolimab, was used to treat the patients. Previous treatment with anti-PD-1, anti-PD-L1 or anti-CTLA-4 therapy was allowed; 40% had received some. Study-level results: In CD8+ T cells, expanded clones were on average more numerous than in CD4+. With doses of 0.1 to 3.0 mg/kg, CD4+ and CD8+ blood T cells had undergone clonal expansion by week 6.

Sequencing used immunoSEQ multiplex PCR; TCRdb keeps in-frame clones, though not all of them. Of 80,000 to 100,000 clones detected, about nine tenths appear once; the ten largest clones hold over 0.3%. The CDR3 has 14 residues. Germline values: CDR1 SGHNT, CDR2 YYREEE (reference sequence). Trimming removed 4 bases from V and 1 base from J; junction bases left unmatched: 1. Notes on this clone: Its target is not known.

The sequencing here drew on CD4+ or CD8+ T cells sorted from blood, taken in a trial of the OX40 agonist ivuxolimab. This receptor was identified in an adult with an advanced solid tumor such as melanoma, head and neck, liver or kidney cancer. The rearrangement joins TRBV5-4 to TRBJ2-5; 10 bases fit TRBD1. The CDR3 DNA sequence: TGTGCCAGCAGCCGACAGGGGGCCCAAGAGACCCAGTACTTC. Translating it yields CASSRQGAQETQYF. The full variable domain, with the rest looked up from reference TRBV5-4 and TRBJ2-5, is ETGVTQSPTHLIKTRGQQVTLRCSSQSGHNTVSWYQQALGQGPQFIFQYYREEENGRGNFPPRFSGLQFPNYSSELNVNALELDDSALYLCASSRQGAQETQYFGPGTRLLVL.